This entry lists 2 T cell receptor beta chains sequenced from one sample in a study of blood T cell repertoires in COVID-19. Using immunoSEQ multiplex PCR, the repertoire was profiled, and TCRdb retains in-frame clones only, with some absent. The sample lists around 400,000 clones; roughly 84% were seen once. Sequencing was performed on PBMCs or T cells enriched from blood (not recorded which). The origin of the receptors is a woman aged 18-29 years who had been exposed to COVID-19.

The chain carries TRBV3-1 (or the pseudogene TRBV3-2) and TRBJ1-3; no definite D call. The length of the CDR3 is 12 residues. In germline, CDR1 is LGHDT, CDR2 YNNKEL (reference sequence). The V and J ends lost 8 bases and 0 bases respectively, with 5 bases between them. CDR3 bases: TGTGCCAGCGGGAGCTCTGGAAACACCATATATTTT. Protein sequence: CASGSSGNTIYF.

The V and J genes are TRBV15 and TRBJ1-1; unclear D gene. V lost 5 bases, J lost 0 bases, and 7 bases lay in between. The CDR3 is made up of 13 amino acids. CDR1 is LNHNV and CDR2 is YYDKDF in the germline V gene (reference sequence). The DNA of the CDR3 is TGTGCCACCAGCCCACGAGTGAACACTGAAGCTTTCTTT. Translation: CATSPRVNTEAFF. Full variable domain (remainder filled in from reference TRBV15 and TRBJ1-1): DAMVIQNPRYQVTQFGKPVTLSCSQTLNHNVMYWYQQKSSQAPKLLFHYYDKDFNNEADTPDNFQSRRPNTSFCFLDIRSPGLGDTAMYLCATSPRVNTEAFFGQGTRLTVV.